The rows below give T cell receptor beta chains drawn from one sample of a study of graft-versus-host responses after intestinal transplantation. Using immunoSEQ multiplex PCR, the repertoire was profiled, and TCRdb retains in-frame clones only, with some absent. The table includes several thousand clones, 31% detected once. The sample in question was alloreactive CD8+ T cells from a mixed lymphocyte reaction culture, obtained before intestinal transplant. The receptors originated from a human patient who received an intestinal transplant. Each CDR3 is given with its conserved first and last residue. A D gene is named only where the DNA matches it firmly. The size field is filled for only some rows; it gives once, few, many or a size class.

-	TRBV14	few	TRBJ2-2	CASSQVEGPGELFF	TGTGCCAGCAGCCAAGTAGAGGGTCCCGGGGAGCTGTTTTTT
TRBD1	TRBV18	few	TRBJ2-7	CASSPPPQGSSYEQYF	TGTGCCAGCTCACCACCTCCACAGGGGAGCTCCTACGAGCAGTACTTC
TRBD2	TRBV28	-	TRBJ2-7	CASSQGLRAYEQYF	TGTGCCAGCAGCCAGGGACTACGGGCCTACGAGCAGTACTTC
TRBD2	TRBV19	-	TRBJ2-1	CASSTYRSGGVNEQFF	TGTGCCAGTAGCACCTACCGTAGCGGGGGGGTCAATGAGCAGTTCTTC
-	TRBV30	few	TRBJ2-7	CAWSLVYGPNEQYF	TGTGCCTGGAGTCTGGTCTACGGTCCAAACGAGCAGTACTTC
TRBD1	TRBV19	-	TRBJ2-7	CASSPSGTVLGYEQYF	TGTGCCAGTAGTCCTTCCGGGACAGTCCTCGGCTACGAGCAGTACTTC
TRBD1	TRBV4-1	once	TRBJ1-5	CASSLRQGDQPQHF	TGCGCCAGCAGCCTCCGACAGGGGGATCAGCCCCAGCATTTT
TRBD2	TRBV15	few	TRBJ2-7	CATSREMGGNEQYF	TGTGCCACCAGCAGAGAAATGGGAGGGAACGAGCAGTACTTC
-	TRBV6-1	-	TRBJ2-7	CASSEAEGVIAYEQYF	TGTGCCAGCAGTGAAGCAGAGGGAGTAATAGCTTACGAGCAGTACTTC
TRBD2	TRBV27	few	TRBJ2-7	CASSLGVGGYEQYF	TGTGCCAGCAGCTTAGGAGTGGGGGGGTACGAGCAGTACTTC
-	TRBV9	-	TRBJ2-3	CASSVSGYWRNPLSTDTQYF	TGTGCCAGCAGCGTGTCCGGGTACTGGAGGAACCCCCTTAGCACAGATACGCAGTATTTT
-	TRBV4-1	-	TRBJ2-7	CASSQDRGGWYEQYF	TGCGCCAGCAGCCAAGATAGGGGGGGCTGGTACGAGCAGTACTTC
-	TRBV7-9	-	TRBJ1-3	CASSHDYRGGSGNTIYF	TGTGCCAGCAGCCACGACTATAGGGGAGGCTCTGGAAACACCATATATTTT
TRBD2	TRBV27	medium-sized	TRBJ2-1	CASLSLLRLAGDNEQFF	TGTGCCAGCCTCTCCCTTCTTCGACTAGCGGGGGACAATGAGCAGTTCTTC
-	TRBV27	-	TRBJ2-3	CASSTPPTDTQYF	TGTGCCAGCAGTACACCGCCCACAGATACGCAGTATTTT
-	TRBV6-5	medium-sized	TRBJ1-5	CASGPNQPQHF	TGTGCCAGCGGCCCCAATCAGCCCCAGCATTTT
TRBD1	TRBV29-1	-	TRBJ2-1	CSVEGIPGTEYNEQFF	TGCAGCGTTGAAGGAATCCCCGGGACAGAGTACAATGAGCAGTTCTTC
TRBD2	TRBV6-5	-	TRBJ2-1	CASSPTSGSRNEQFF	TGTGCCAGCAGTCCGACTAGCGGGAGTAGGAATGAGCAGTTCTTC
TRBD1	TRBV18	-	TRBJ2-3	CASSPTGQGRTDTQYF	TGTGCCAGCTCACCAACGGGACAGGGAAGAACAGATACGCAGTATTTT
TRBD1	TRBV4-2	-	TRBJ1-1	CASSQVDRGTEAFF	TGTGCCAGCAGCCAAGTGGACAGGGGTACTGAAGCTTTCTTT
TRBD2	TRBV10-2	few	TRBJ2-1	CASSDPRAGWTKGPYNEQFF	TGCGCCAGCAGTGACCCTCGAGCGGGGTGGACAAAGGGGCCCTACAATGAGCAGTTCTTC
-	TRBV19	-	TRBJ1-2	CASSIPGGGGLNYGYTF	TGTGCCAGTAGTATTCCGGGCGGGGGGGGCCTGAACTATGGCTACACCTTC
-	TRBV4-1	-	TRBJ1-2	CASSHEILANYGYTF	TGCGCCAGCAGCCATGAGATATTAGCTAACTATGGCTACACCTTC
-	TRBV6-6	-	TRBJ1-2	CASSYGTPDGYTF	TGTGCCAGCAGTTACGGGACACCTGATGGCTACACCTTC
-	TRBV7-2	once	TRBJ2-1	CASSLIYLLNEQFF	TGTGCCAGCTCACTGATTTACCTTTTGAATGAGCAGTTCTTC
-	TRBV4-3	-	TRBJ2-2	CASSPLPGQDNTGELFF	TGCGCCAGCAGCCCTCTCCCGGGACAAGACAACACCGGGGAGCTGTTTTTT
-	TRBV30	-	TRBJ2-1	CAWSGGTGINEQFF	TGTGCCTGGAGTGGCGGGACGGGGATCAATGAGCAGTTCTTC
TRBD1	TRBV2	few	TRBJ2-5	CASSEGQGAGETQYF	TGTGCCAGCAGTGAGGGACAGGGGGCCGGAGAGACCCAGTACTTC
-	TRBV28	few	TRBJ2-7	CASSQGFMGSYEQYF	TGTGCCAGCAGCCAGGGATTCATGGGCTCCTACGAGCAGTACTTC
-	TRBV2	few	TRBJ1-2	CATGPSESYTF	TGTGCCACTGGGCCGTCAGAGTCCTACACCTTC
-	TRBV5-1	medium-sized	TRBJ2-3	CASSLAVGGSADTQYF	TGCGCCAGCAGCTTGGCCGTGGGAGGAAGCGCAGATACGCAGTATTTT
TRBD1	TRBV7-7	few	TRBJ2-5	CASSSYRGQGETQYF	TGTGCCAGCAGCTCCTACAGGGGGCAGGGGGAGACCCAGTACTTC
-	TRBV11-3	few	TRBJ1-3	CASSPAGGAQRNTIYF	TGTGCCAGCAGCCCCGCGGGGGGCGCTCAGAGAAACACCATATATTTT
TRBD1	TRBV19	-	TRBJ1-5	CASSTDWGTANQPQHF	TGTGCCAGTAGTACTGATTGGGGGACAGCCAATCAGCCCCAGCATTTT
-	TRBV21-1	few	TRBJ1-2	CASSSPSDRGSYGYTF	TGTGCCAGCAGCTCTCCCTCCGACAGGGGTAGCTATGGCTACACCTTC
-	TRBV9	-	TRBJ1-1	CASSVATQGKAFF	TGTGCCAGCAGCGTAGCTACTCAGGGCAAAGCTTTCTTT
-	TRBV5-4	few	TRBJ2-7	CASSQDRGGWYEQYF	TGCGCCAGCAGCCAAGATAGGGGGGGCTGGTACGAGCAGTACTTC
-	TRBV7-3	few	TRBJ1-1	CASSITTGNTEAFF	TGTGCCAGCAGCATAACGACAGGGAACACTGAAGCTTTCTTT
-	TRBV13	medium-sized	TRBJ2-7	CASSLGASYEQYF	TGTGCCAGCAGCTTAGGGGCTAGCTACGAGCAGTACTTC
TRBD2	TRBV28	-	TRBJ2-7	CASSLPGLAGFEQYF	TGTGCCAGCAGCCTACCGGGACTAGCGGGTTTTGAGCAGTACTTC
TRBD2	TRBV2	-	TRBJ2-3	CASSEFGGGRTDTQYF	TGTGCCAGCAGTGAGTTCGGCGGGGGGAGGACAGATACGCAGTATTTT
-	TRBV27	medium-sized	TRBJ2-7	CASSLGRLSYEQYF	TGTGCCAGCAGTTTAGGCAGGCTCTCCTACGAGCAGTACTTC
-	TRBV5-1	-	TRBJ2-3	CASSLGVFRGGDTQYF	TGCGCCAGCAGCTTGGGCGTCTTTCGGGGAGGAGATACGCAGTATTTT
-	TRBV30	-	TRBJ1-1	CAWSVYTEAFF	TGTGCCTGGAGTGTATATACTGAAGCTTTCTTT
TRBD2	TRBV6-5	-	TRBJ2-5	CASSETSGVQETQYF	TGTGCCAGCAGCGAGACTAGCGGGGTTCAAGAGACCCAGTACTTC
-	TRBV11-2	-	TRBJ2-5	CASSLGLVGVETQYF	TGTGCCAGCAGCTTAGGATTGGTCGGGGTCGAGACCCAGTACTTC
TRBD2	TRBV19	-	TRBJ2-1	CASRLAGGLFYNEQFF	TGTGCCAGTAGGTTAGCGGGAGGGCTTTTCTACAATGAGCAGTTCTTC